The clone carrying this T cell receptor (beta chain) has a count of ten or more. What it binds is not known. This beta chain is a stray read from a library made for alpha chains; its abundance is not meaningful. Trimming left V 2 bases short and J 7 bases short, with 15 bases between. The CDR3 totals 15 residues. CDR1 is LNHDA, CDR2 SQIVND, per germline (reference sequence). Stated time point: sample taken at primary tumor resection. The donor group consisted of over 55 patients who had untreated, early-stage non-small cell lung cancer. The data belong to a study of spatial heterogeneity in lung cancer. Via MiXCR, TCRdb re-called the 5' RACE reads, giving one row per CDR3 protein. Of over 8,500 distinct CDR3 sequences detected, 13% to 15% appear once; the ten largest clones hold 14%. Study-level results: Counts that tracked tumor mutation counts were those of expanded intratumoral alpha and beta TCRs.

The clonotype comes from a male donor with early-stage non-small cell lung cancer. The V gene is TRBV19, the J gene TRBJ2-1; unclear D gene. This specimen consisted of lung tumor tissue, obtained at surgery. DNA for the CDR3: TGTGCCAGTAGTATACGTGGGGTCGCCCGGAATGAGCAGTTCTTC. This translates into CASSIRGVARNEQFF.